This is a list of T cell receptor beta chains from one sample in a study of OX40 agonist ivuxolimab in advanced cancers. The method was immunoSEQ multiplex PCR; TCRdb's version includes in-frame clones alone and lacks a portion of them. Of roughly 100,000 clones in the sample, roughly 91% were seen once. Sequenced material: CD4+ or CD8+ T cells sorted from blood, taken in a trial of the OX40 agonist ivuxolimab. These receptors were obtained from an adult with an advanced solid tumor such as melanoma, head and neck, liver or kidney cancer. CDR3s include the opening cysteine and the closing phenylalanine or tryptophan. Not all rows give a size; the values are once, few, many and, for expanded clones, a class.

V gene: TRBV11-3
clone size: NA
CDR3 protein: CASSPRTGGTGELFF

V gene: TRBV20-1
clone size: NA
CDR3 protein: CSAPDRGEQYF

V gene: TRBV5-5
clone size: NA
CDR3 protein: CASSLRTGPPYEQYF

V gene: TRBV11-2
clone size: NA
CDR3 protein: CASSLLKGSTGELFF

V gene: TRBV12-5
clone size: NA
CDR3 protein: CASGTTRTGTDTQYF

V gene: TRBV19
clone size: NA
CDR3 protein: CASSIRGTGVRSGPAKNIQYF

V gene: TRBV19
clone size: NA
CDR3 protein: CASSLQGAAHNQPQHF

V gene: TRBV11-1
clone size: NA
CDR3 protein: CASSLVIGETQYF

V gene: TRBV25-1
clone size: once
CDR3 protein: CASSDLGGIYEQYF

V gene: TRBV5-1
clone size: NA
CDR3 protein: CASSSPTSGSYEQYF

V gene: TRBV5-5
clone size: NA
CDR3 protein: CASSSRVSTDTQYF

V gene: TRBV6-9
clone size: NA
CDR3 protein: CASSEQETQYF

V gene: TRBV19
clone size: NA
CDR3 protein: CASSMGTVNYGYTF

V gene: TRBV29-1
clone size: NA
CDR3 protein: CSVEEVGNQPQHF

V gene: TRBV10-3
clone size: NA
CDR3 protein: CAIRAGGNTDTQYF

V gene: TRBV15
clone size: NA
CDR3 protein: CATSKGQAGNQETQYF

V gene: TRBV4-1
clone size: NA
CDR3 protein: CASSLLAGYYEQYF

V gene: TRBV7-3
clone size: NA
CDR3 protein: CASSPPGLAVTGELFF

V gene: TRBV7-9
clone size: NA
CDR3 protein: CASSLLSRDSEGYTF

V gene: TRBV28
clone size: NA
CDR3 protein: CASSSQPEQFF

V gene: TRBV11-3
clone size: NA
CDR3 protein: CASSSDPQGIGNTIYF